The 5 T cell receptor beta chains below all came from one sample that was sequenced in a study of shared T cell receptors in the human thymus. The data were produced by immunoSEQ multiplex PCR, yet TCRdb's version contains in-frame clones alone and is incomplete. The table records hundreds of thousands of clones, approximately 95% of them present only once. The source material was thymocytes. The receptors derive from a human donor.

The V call is TRBV28, the J call TRBJ2-7; TRBD1 matches at 8 bases. This CDR3 comprises 17 residues. Germline loops: CDR1 MDHEN, CDR2 SYDVKM. Unmatched junction bases numbered 13, after V lost 6 bases and J lost 0 bases. CDR3 sequence reads: CASSRLTGATLSYEQYF. The CDR3 nucleotides read TGTGCCAGCAGCCGACTGACAGGGGCAACCCTCTCCTACGAGCAGTACTTC.

The chain links TRBV7-9 to TRBJ2-7, with unresolved D. Per the germline V gene, CDR1 is SEHNR and CDR2 is FQNEAQ (reference sequence). The CDR3 has 14 amino acids. The germline V and J ends were trimmed by 5 bases and 2 bases, with 13 bases remaining between them. CDR3 sequence reads: CASSPVSGTYEQYF. The CDR3 nucleotides read TGTGCCAGCAGCCCTGTTTCAGGAACCTACGAGCAGTACTTC.

The J gene is TRBJ2-7, the V gene TRBV14; tentative D call: TRBD2 (6 bases). Trimming removed 4 bases at V and 9 bases at J, with 16 bases between. Germline loops: CDR1 SGHDN, CDR2 FVKESK. The CDR3 runs to 13 residues. In DNA form, the CDR3 reads TGTGCCAGCAGCCCCTGGGGCGGGACGGGGCAGTACTTC. This codes for CASSPWGGTGQYF.

This CDR3 is CASSREVQAGVLQETQYF. In DNA form, the CDR3 reads TGTGCCAGCAGCCGAGAGGTTCAAGCGGGAGTGCTACAAGAGACCCAGTACTTC. The chain combines TRBV4-2 with TRBJ2-5; 8 bases agree with TRBD2. V lost 4 bases to trimming and J lost 2 bases; unmatched junction nucleotides: 15. Germline loops: CDR1 LGHNA, CDR2 YNFKEQ. The CDR3 sequence is 18 residues long.

The chain links TRBV27 to TRBJ1-1; 11 bases are a match to TRBD1. The junction had 5 bases not matched to a gene; V was cut back by 5 bases and J by 0 bases. The germline V gene has CDR1 MNHEY and CDR2 SMNVEV (reference sequence). The CDR3 has 16 residues. The CDR3, as DNA: TGTGCCAGCAGTCGGACAGGGGGCGTTTTGAACACTGAAGCTTTCTTT. It is translated as CASSRTGGVLNTEAFF.